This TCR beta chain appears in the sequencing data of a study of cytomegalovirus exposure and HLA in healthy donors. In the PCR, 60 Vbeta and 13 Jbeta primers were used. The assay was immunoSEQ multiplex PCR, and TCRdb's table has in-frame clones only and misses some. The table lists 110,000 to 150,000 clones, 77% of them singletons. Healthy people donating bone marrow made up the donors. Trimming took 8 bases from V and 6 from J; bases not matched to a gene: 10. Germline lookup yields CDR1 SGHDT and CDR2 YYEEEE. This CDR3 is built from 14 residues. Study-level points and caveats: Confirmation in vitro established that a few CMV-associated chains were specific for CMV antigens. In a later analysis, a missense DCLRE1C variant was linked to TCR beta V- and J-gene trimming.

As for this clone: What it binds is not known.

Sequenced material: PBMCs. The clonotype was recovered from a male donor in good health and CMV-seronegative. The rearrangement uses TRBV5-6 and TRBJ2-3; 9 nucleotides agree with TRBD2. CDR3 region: CASQRRGGTDTQYF. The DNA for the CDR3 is TGTGCCAGTCAAAGGCGGGGGGGGACCGATACGCAGTATTTT. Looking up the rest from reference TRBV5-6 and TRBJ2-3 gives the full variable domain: DAGVTQSPTHLIKTRGQQVTLRCSPKSGHDTVSWYQQALGQGPQFIFQYYEEEERQRGNFPDRFSGHQFPNYSSELNVNALLLGDSALYLCASQRRGGTDTQYFGPGTRLTVL.